These 22 T cell receptor beta chains originate from one sample sequenced in a study of T cell changes during pregnancy in multiple sclerosis. The method was immunoSEQ multiplex PCR; TCRdb's version includes in-frame clones alone and lacks a portion of them. The sample lists around 69,000 clones; around 92% were seen once. The specimen comprised peripheral blood, sampled in the first trimester of pregnancy. These receptors were taken from a female donor with multiple sclerosis, enrolled in a pregnancy study.

The chain has TRBV4-1 and TRBJ2-3; TRBD2 aligns across 10 bases. Germline V CDR1 and CDR2: MGHRA, YSYEKL. The junction had 8 bases not matched to a gene; V was cut back by 4 bases and J by 4 bases. The CDR3 sequence is 16 residues long. CDR3 residues: CASSRLTSGKADTQYF. CDR3 sequence (DNA): TGCGCCAGCAGCCGCCTAACTAGCGGGAAAGCAGATACGCAGTATTTT.

V and J are TRBV20-1 and TRBJ2-4; tentatively, D is TRBD2 (5 bases). The CDR3 consists of 11 residues. CDR1 and CDR2 (germline): DFQATT, SNEGSKA (reference sequence). The V and J ends lost 5 bases and 6 bases respectively, with 8 bases between them. The CDR3 protein is CSAPRGNIQYF. The DNA for the CDR3 is TGCAGTGCTCCACGGGGAAACATTCAGTACTTC.

This chain joins TRBV4-1 and TRBJ2-3; perhaps TRBD1 as D (5 bases). This CDR3 has 16 amino acids. Looked up from germline, CDR1 is MGHRA and CDR2 is YSYEKL. Trimming removed 0 bases at V and 6 bases at J, with 16 bases between. The CDR3 coding sequence is TGCGCCAGCAGCCAAGAAACAGGAGCTCTTAGGGATACGCAGTATTTT. This translates into CASSQETGALRDTQYF.

The gene calls are TRBV18 and TRBJ1-4; D uncertain. The CDR3 has 14 amino acids. Trimming pared 2 bases from V and 9 bases from J, leaving 13 bases between. CDR1 is KGHSH and CDR2 is LQKENI in the germline V gene. The CDR3 sequence is CASSPSGSSQKLFF. The CDR3 DNA follows: TGTGCCAGCTCACCATCCGGTTCTAGTCAAAAACTGTTTTTT.

The table lists this clone with a count of one. V and J are TRBV29-1 and TRBJ2-1; D is perhaps TRBD1 (8 bases). Germline lookup yields CDR1 SQVTM and CDR2 ANQGSEA. The CDR3 length is 16 residues. Deletions cut 7 bases from V and 6 bases from J, with 25 bases between. The CDR3 bases are TGCAGCGGTGTTCACCAGCCGGACAGGGAGGGCAATGAGCAGTTCTTC. It encodes CSGVHQPDREGNEQFF.

The gene calls are TRBV19 and TRBJ1-3; D is undetermined. This CDR3 spans 15 amino acids. CDR1 is LNHDA, CDR2 SQIVND, per germline (reference sequence). Deletions cut 1 base from V and 0 bases from J, with 7 bases between. The CDR3 DNA is TGTGCCAGTAGTATAGGCAGTCCCTCTGGAAACACCATATATTTT. Residues: CASSIGSPSGNTIYF.

This clone came up once. The chain links TRBV10-3 to TRBJ1-2, with D perhaps TRBD1 (6 bases). The V gene's germline CDR1 is ENHRY and CDR2 SYGVKD. V lost 7 bases and J 0 bases, leaving 15 bases between the germline ends. The CDR3 sequence is 15 residues long. As DNA, the CDR3 is TGTGCCATCACCTCATCCGGGACATCTAACTATGGCTACACCTTC. Amino acids: CAITSSGTSNYGYTF.

The chain combines TRBV7-2 with TRBJ2-3; 10 bases fit TRBD2. With 1 base clipped from V and 6 bases from J, the junction kept 7 bases outside the gene matches. This CDR3 comprises 16 residues. CDR1 and CDR2 (germline): SGHTA, FQGNSA. The CDR3, as DNA: TGTGCCAGCAGCTTAGTAGCGGGGGGTATAGTGGATACGCAGTATTTT. Protein: CASSLVAGGIVDTQYF.

The chain joins TRBV28 to TRBJ1-6; 8 bases match TRBD1. Germline V lookup: CDR1 MDHEN, CDR2 SYDVKM. Trimming at V came to 4 bases and at J to 1 base, leaving 3 bases not matched to a gene. This CDR3 is built from 16 residues. Here the CDR3 DNA reads TGTGCCAGCAGTTCAGGGGGCGCATCCTATAATTCACCCCTCCACTTT. It is translated as CASSSGGASYNSPLHF.

V gene TRBV4-3 combines with J gene TRBJ2-5, with TRBD1 matching over 8 bases. This CDR3 comprises 15 residues. With V trimmed by 3 bases and J by 5 bases, 8 bases remained unmatched. The V gene's germline CDR1 is LGHNA and CDR2 YSLEER. CDR3 in DNA: TGCGCCAGCAGCCAGGACAGGGCAGGGGGGGAGACCCAGTACTTC. Translation gives CASSQDRAGGETQYF.

The V and J genes are TRBV7-6 and TRBJ2-2, with TRBD2 matching over 8 bases. This CDR3 comprises 16 residues. V was pared by 5 bases and J by 7 bases, with 12 bases of the junction left unmatched. The germline gives CDR1 SGHVS, CDR2 FNYEAQ. The CDR3 region is CASSPSHSGRVGELFF. CDR3 coding DNA: TGTGCCAGCAGCCCGTCGCACAGCGGGAGAGTCGGGGAGCTGTTTTTT.

V usage is TRBV7-9 and J usage is TRBJ1-3, with D possibly TRBD1 on 5 matching bases. The CDR3 spans 14 residues. From germline, CDR1 is SEHNR and CDR2 FQNEAQ (reference sequence). Trimming cost V 4 bases and J 1 base, with 8 bases left between them. The CDR3 region has the DNA TGTGCCAGCAGCTCCAGGGTATCTGGAAACACCATATATTTT. Translation gives CASSSRVSGNTIYF.

The chain carries TRBV27 and TRBJ2-2, with a weak D call TRBD1 (5 bases). CDR1 and CDR2 (germline): MNHEY, SMNVEV (reference sequence). Trimming cost V 6 bases and J 6 bases, with 5 bases left between them. The CDR3 is made up of 11 amino acids. CDR3 region: CASRTAGELFF. DNA for the CDR3: TGTGCCAGCAGGACAGCCGGGGAGCTGTTTTTT.

The chain is built from TRBV4-3 and TRBJ2-1; 7 bases align to TRBD2. The CDR3 runs 19 residues. J was trimmed by 5 bases and V by 0 bases; bases with no gene match: 16. Germline V CDR1 and CDR2: LGHNA, YSLEER. The CDR3 loop is CASSQDMEGRETHHNEQFF. As DNA, the CDR3 is TGCGCCAGCAGCCAAGATATGGAGGGGCGGGAGACCCACCACAATGAGCAGTTCTTC.

This sequence joins TRBV10-2 and TRBJ2-7, with TRBD1 identical over 10 bases. The CDR3 loop spans 14 amino acids. Trimming removed 2 bases from V and 3 bases from J; junction bases left unmatched: 1. Germline V gene data show CDR1 as WSHSY and CDR2 as SAAADI. CDR3 region: CASSEDRGLYEQYF. The CDR3 coding sequence is TGCGCCAGCAGTGAGGACAGGGGGCTCTACGAGCAGTACTTC.

V usage is TRBV7-9 and J usage is TRBJ2-7; 7 nucleotides line up with TRBD1. V lost 4 bases and J lost 5; bases outside the gene matches: 2. The CDR3 contains 12 residues. Germline values: CDR1 SEHNR, CDR2 FQNEAQ (reference sequence). The chain's CDR3 is CASSSTGNEQYF. CDR3 coding DNA: TGTGCCAGCAGCTCGACAGGGAACGAGCAGTACTTC.

The chain carries TRBV7-8 and TRBJ2-2, with 9 bases aligning to TRBD1. Germline CDR1 is SGHVS and CDR2 is FQNEAQ. J lost 4 bases, V lost 5 bases, and 5 bases had no gene match. The CDR3 is 15 amino acids. In DNA form, the CDR3 reads TGTGCCAGCAGCCCGGGACAGGGTTCCACCGGGGAGCTGTTTTTT. Translation gives CASSPGQGSTGELFF.

The chain employs TRBV2 and TRBJ2-2; D perhaps matches TRBD1 (5 bases). CDR1 and CDR2 from the germline V gene are SNHLY and FYNNEI. With 6 bases removed from V and 0 bases from J, the gap between germline ends came to 8 bases. The CDR3 has 14 amino acids. CDR3 residues: CASRAGTNTGELFF. The CDR3 region has the DNA TGTGCCAGCAGAGCAGGGACGAACACCGGGGAGCTGTTTTTT.

V gene TRBV5-5 combines with J gene TRBJ1-2, with D possibly TRBD1 on 5 matching bases. Looked up from germline, CDR1 is SGHKS and CDR2 is YYEKEE (reference sequence). The CDR3 totals 15 residues. V dropped 6 bases and J dropped 5 bases, with 20 bases sitting between them. In nucleotides, the CDR3 is TGTGCCAGCATCCAGCATGACAGTTTCAAATATGGCTACACCTTC. Translation gives CASIQHDSFKYGYTF. The variable domain in full, with the rest retrieved from reference TRBV5-5 and TRBJ1-2, is DAGVTQSPTHLIKTRGQQVTLRCSPISGHKSVSWYQQVLGQGPQFIFQYYEKEERGRGNFPDRFSARQFPNYSSELNVNALLLGDSALYLCASIQHDSFKYGYTFGSGTRLTVV.

This chain joins TRBV5-4 and TRBJ2-7, with D maybe TRBD2 (7 bases). V gave up 4 bases and J gave up 1 base, with 15 bases separating them. Germline lookup yields CDR1 SGHNT and CDR2 YYREEE (reference sequence). This CDR3 region has 15 residues. As DNA, the CDR3 is TGTGCCAGCAGCCCCTGGGGGCGGGAGTCCTACGAGCAGTACTTC. Its protein product is CASSPWGRESYEQYF.

The J gene is TRBJ1-2, the V gene TRBV9; tentative D call: TRBD1 (5 bases). Trimming left V 0 bases short and J 4 bases short, with 16 bases between. The V gene's germline CDR1 is SGDLS and CDR2 YYNGEE. There are 16 residues in the CDR3. CDR3 in DNA: TGTGCCAGCAGCGTAGATAGAAAAGGGGATTTCTATGGCTACACCTTC. This translates into CASSVDRKGDFYGYTF.

V gene TRBV19 combines with J gene TRBJ2-1, with D possibly TRBD2 on 5 matching bases. This CDR3 spans 13 amino acids. Trimming took 10 bases from V and 7 from J, leaving 17 bases between them. Germline-derived CDR1 and CDR2 are LNHDA and SQIVND (reference sequence). CDR3 region: CATTTGSWNEQFF. The CDR3 coding sequence is TGTGCCACTACTACGGGGTCTTGGAATGAGCAGTTCTTC. The full variable domain, in which reference TRBV19 and TRBJ2-1 provide the parts outside the CDR3, is DGGITQSPKYLFRKEGQNVTLSCEQNLNHDAMYWYRQDPGQGLRLIYYSQIVNDFQKGDIAEGYSVSREKKESFPLTVTSAQKNPTAFYLCATTTGSWNEQFFGPGTRLTVL.